This is a list of T cell receptor beta chains from one sample in a study of shared clonotypes between healthy human individuals. Generated by immunoSEQ multiplex PCR, the TCRdb table keeps only in-frame clones and is missing some. The sample lists approximately 940,000 clones; 70% to 85% were seen once. Source material: memory CD4+ T cells sorted from blood. The receptors here all came from a young man in good health. The CDR3 runs from the conserved cysteine through the conserved F or W. The D gene is left open where the match is weak. Expanded clones get a size class; other rows say once, few or many, or leave the size out.

v_gene	abundance	d_gene	j_gene	CDR3aa	CDR3nt
TRBV6-5	NA	TRBD1	TRBJ2-7	CASSYSGAGGYEQYF	TGTGCCAGCAGTTACTCGGGGGCAGGGGGCTACGAGCAGTACTTC
TRBV6-1	few	TRBD1	TRBJ2-7	CASSERGTGTGVREQYF	TGTGCCAGCAGTGAAAGGGGGACCGGGACAGGGGTCCGCGAGCAGTACTTC
TRBV18	NA	TRBD1	TRBJ1-6	CASSPEVGQGGSPLHF	TGTGCCAGCTCACCAGAAGTAGGCCAGGGGGGCTCACCCCTCCACTTT
TRBV5-1	NA	NA	TRBJ2-2	CASSLGQGTGELFF	TGCGCCAGCAGCTTGGGGCAGGGGACCGGGGAGCTGTTTTTT
TRBV5-4	NA	TRBD2	TRBJ2-1	CASSPGAGGPNEQFF	TGTGCCAGCAGCCCCGGGGCGGGGGGGCCAAATGAGCAGTTCTTC
TRBV6-5	once	NA	TRBJ1-1	CASSTRGGQNTEAFF	TGTGCCAGCAGTACTAGGGGCGGACAAAACACTGAAGCTTTCTTT
TRBV9	once	TRBD2	TRBJ2-5	CASSPFDTGRGETQYF	TGTGCCAGCAGCCCTTTCGACACCGGGAGGGGAGAGACCCAGTACTTC
TRBV11-2	NA	NA	TRBJ2-7	CASSPPSLEQYF	TGTGCCAGCAGCCCCCCCTCCTTGGAGCAGTACTTC
TRBV6-1	NA	NA	TRBJ1-1	CAALTGTANTEAFF	TGTGCCGCCTTAACCGGGACGGCGAACACTGAAGCTTTCTTT
TRBV28	NA	NA	TRBJ2-7	CASSSAKTGRYEQYF	TGTGCCAGCAGTTCGGCGAAGACAGGCCGCTACGAGCAGTACTTC
TRBV6-6	few	NA	TRBJ1-1	CATPREEGMNTEAFF	TGTGCCACCCCCCGCGAGGAGGGCATGAACACTGAAGCTTTCTTT
TRBV6-5	once	NA	TRBJ2-1	CASSRGGSEQFF	TGTGCCAGCAGCAGGGGAGGGAGTGAGCAGTTCTTC
TRBV19	NA	NA	TRBJ1-2	CASSAPTGTNYGYTF	TGTGCCAGTAGCGCGCCCACAGGAACTAACTATGGCTACACCTTC
TRBV20-1	NA	NA	TRBJ2-3	CSARTDTQYF	TGCAGTGCTCGGACAGATACGCAGTATTTT
TRBV4-1	NA	NA	TRBJ2-7	CASSQGPTSYEQYF	TGCGCCAGCAGCCAGGGCCCTACTTCCTACGAGCAGTACTTC
TRBV10-1	NA	NA	TRBJ1-6	CASSDRRPNSPLHF	TGCGCCAGCAGTGATAGACGCCCAAATTCACCCCTCCACTTT
TRBV7-8	NA	NA	TRBJ2-2	CASSLVATANTGELFF	TGTGCCAGCAGCTTAGTCGCCACCGCGAACACCGGGGAGCTGTTTTTT
TRBV6-5	NA	NA	TRBJ2-5	CASRETGSAEETQYF	TGTGCCAGCAGGGAAACAGGGTCCGCTGAGGAGACCCAGTACTTC
TRBV29-1	NA	TRBD2	TRBJ2-7	CSVVGTSGNLPEQYF	TGCAGCGTTGTTGGGACTAGCGGGAACCTTCCCGAGCAGTACTTC
TRBV25-1	few	NA	TRBJ2-1	CASSESTQSASEQFF	TGTGCCAGCAGTGAATCTACCCAATCAGCCAGCGAGCAGTTCTTC
TRBV7-3	NA	NA	TRBJ2-2	CASSRTVTNTGELFF	TGTGCCAGCAGCCGGACAGTGACGAACACCGGGGAGCTGTTTTTT
TRBV30	NA	TRBD1	TRBJ1-1	CAWSVGDRQNTEAFF	TGTGCCTGGAGTGTTGGGGACAGGCAGAACACTGAAGCTTTCTTT
TRBV6-6	NA	NA	TRBJ1-1	CASSKRGRVNTEAFF	TGTGCCAGCAGCAAACGGGGCAGGGTGAACACTGAAGCTTTCTTT
TRBV28	NA	TRBD1	TRBJ2-7	CASSTSGTGYSYEQYF	TGTGCCAGCAGTACTTCCGGGACAGGGTACTCCTACGAGCAGTACTTC
TRBV5-4	NA	TRBD2	TRBJ2-7	CASSRSSGSGIDEQYF	TGTGCCAGCAGCAGATCTAGCGGGAGCGGAATCGACGAGCAGTACTTC
TRBV6-6	NA	TRBD2	TRBJ2-7	CASSRTSGRNEQYF	TGTGCCAGCAGTCGGACTAGCGGGAGGAACGAGCAGTACTTC
TRBV5-1	many	TRBD2	TRBJ2-7	CASSLGAGPYEQYF	TGCGCCAGCAGCTTGGGAGCGGGACCCTACGAGCAGTACTTC
TRBV5-1	NA	NA	TRBJ1-1	CASSLSTGTYTEAFF	TGCGCCAGCAGCTTGTCTACGGGTACTTACACTGAAGCTTTCTTT
TRBV2	many	NA	TRBJ1-6	CASSASQGNYSPLHF	TGTGCCAGCAGTGCTTCCCAGGGGAATTATTCACCCCTCCACTTT
TRBV6-5	once	NA	TRBJ2-3	CASSYGGRGTQYF	TGTGCCAGCAGTTACGGTGGGCGTGGAACGCAGTATTTT
TRBV28	NA	TRBD1	TRBJ1-5	CASSSLTGGGNQPQHF	TGTGCCAGCAGTTCCCTAACAGGGGGCGGGAATCAGCCCCAGCATTTT
TRBV28	NA	NA	TRBJ2-7	CASTGGEQYF	TGTGCCAGCACAGGTGGCGAGCAGTACTTC